Below, 14 T cell receptor beta chains from the same sample are listed, as sequenced in a study of blood T cell repertoires in COVID-19. The data were produced by immunoSEQ multiplex PCR, yet TCRdb's version contains in-frame clones alone and is incomplete. The sample carries hundreds of thousands of clones, around 90% recorded once. The sample consisted of PBMCs or T cells enriched from blood (not recorded which). These receptor sequences come from a woman aged 18-30 years with acute COVID-19.

The V call is TRBV7-2, the J call TRBJ1-3; 7 nucleotides align to TRBD1. CDR3 length equals 15 residues. V was clipped by 2 bases and J by 3 bases; unmatched bases: 4. Germline CDR1 SGHTA, CDR2 FQGNSA. CDR3 bases: TGTGCCAGCAGCTTACAGGGGGGTAGTGGAAACACCATATATTTT. It encodes CASSLQGGSGNTIYF.

The chain links TRBV19 to TRBJ2-2, with TRBD2 as a possible D gene (5 bases). Trimming pared 3 bases from V and 4 bases from J, leaving 12 bases between. The CDR3 is 15 residues long. Germline CDR1 is LNHDA and CDR2 is SQIVND (reference sequence). The CDR3 protein is CASSIRAAGTGELFF. The CDR3 DNA sequence: TGTGCCAGTAGTATTCGGGCCGCGGGCACCGGGGAGCTGTTTTTT. Filled out from reference TRBV19 and TRBJ2-2, the complete variable domain reads DGGITQSPKYLFRKEGQNVTLSCEQNLNHDAMYWYRQDPGQGLRLIYYSQIVNDFQKGDIAEGYSVSREKKESFPLTVTSAQKNPTAFYLCASSIRAAGTGELFFGEGSRLTVL.

The rearrangement links TRBV19 to TRBJ2-7; 7 bases are shared with TRBD1. Germline loops: CDR1 LNHDA, CDR2 SQIVND (reference sequence). CDR3 length: 15 amino acids. Trimming took 5 bases from V and 2 from J; bases not matched to a gene: 9. The CDR3 DNA sequence: TGTGCCAGTAGTTTCCGGGACAGTAGAACCTACGAGCAGTACTTC. Amino acids: CASSFRDSRTYEQYF. The full variable domain, rest sourced from reference TRBV19 and TRBJ2-7, is DGGITQSPKYLFRKEGQNVTLSCEQNLNHDAMYWYRQDPGQGLRLIYYSQIVNDFQKGDIAEGYSVSREKKESFPLTVTSAQKNPTAFYLCASSFRDSRTYEQYFGPGTRLTVT.

The rearrangement links TRBV6-5 to TRBJ2-5; no clear D gene. The germline gives CDR1 MNHEY, CDR2 SVGAGI. The CDR3 is 13 residues long. Trimming cost V 6 bases and J 1 base, with 9 bases left between them. CDR3 region: CASRLLLQETQYF. CDR3 nucleotides: TGTGCCAGCAGGCTACTACTCCAAGAGACCCAGTACTTC.

This clone appeared once. The rearrangement uses TRBV6-5 and TRBJ2-1; 10 bases map to TRBD2. Germline loops: CDR1 MNHEY, CDR2 SVGAGI. J gave up 9 bases and V 10 bases, and 9 bases lay outside the gene matches. This CDR3 is built from 13 residues. The CDR3 nucleotides read TGTGCCACCCTGAGCGGGAGGGCCTTTGAGCAGTTCTTC. As protein: CATLSGRAFEQFF.

J is TRBJ1-2 and V is TRBV13, with D possibly matching TRBD1 (5 bases). The CDR3 runs to 15 residues. Trimming took off 5 bases at V and 6 bases at J, with 19 bases between the two ends. Germline V CDR1 and CDR2: PRHDT, FYEKMQ (reference sequence). In DNA form, the CDR3 reads TGTGCCAGCAGCGTCAGTCGGGGGTCGATCGATGGCTACACCTTC. This encodes CASSVSRGSIDGYTF.

The genes are TRBV19 and TRBJ2-7, with 10 bases fitting TRBD1. Germline V gene lookup returns CDR1 LNHDA and CDR2 SQIVND (reference sequence). CDR3 length: 12 residues. The DNA for the CDR3 is TGTGCTACTAGGGACAGGGGTGGCGAGCAGTACTTC. Its translation: CATRDRGGEQYF.

This sequence joins TRBV4-2 and TRBJ2-3; 12 positions match TRBD2. The CDR3 extends over 16 amino acids. With V trimmed by 5 bases and J by 2 bases, 5 bases remained unmatched. Germline loops: CDR1 LGHNA, CDR2 YNFKEQ. The CDR3 sequence is CASSIGLAGNTDTQYF. The CDR3 coding sequence is TGTGCCAGCAGCATCGGACTAGCGGGAAACACAGATACGCAGTATTTT.

V is TRBV3-1 (or the pseudogene TRBV3-2) and J is TRBJ1-5; no definite D call. V dropped 1 base and J dropped 7 bases, with 8 bases sitting between them. Looked up from germline, CDR1 is LGHDT and CDR2 is YNNKEL (reference sequence). This CDR3 has 13 amino acids. The CDR3 DNA reads TGTGCCAGCAGCCAAGGTAGAGCACAGCCCCAGCATTTT. The encoded protein is CASSQGRAQPQHF.

The chain carries TRBV27 and TRBJ2-2; TRBD2 matches 9 bases. This CDR3 is 15 amino acids long. V lost 8 bases to trimming and J lost 5 bases; unmatched junction nucleotides: 9. Per germline, CDR1 MNHEY and CDR2 SMNVEV (reference sequence). DNA for the CDR3: TGTGCCAGCCAGATAGCGGGAGTAAGAACCGGGGAGCTGTTTTTT. Encoded protein: CASQIAGVRTGELFF.

This clone was found once. The V call is TRBV6-6, the J call TRBJ2-7; the D gene is possibly TRBD2 (5 bases). The CDR3 contains 12 residues. The germline V gene has CDR1 MNHNY and CDR2 SVGAGI (reference sequence). Trimming stripped 7 bases from V and 6 bases from J, with 13 bases between. The DNA of the CDR3 is TGTGCCAGCAACAGCGGCTCCGGCGAGCAGTACTTC. Its translation: CASNSGSGEQYF.

The chain links TRBV12-3 or TRBV12-4 to TRBJ2-1; D is uncertain. Deletions cut 5 bases from V and 6 bases from J, with 5 bases between. The CDR3 sequence is 11 residues long. CDR3: CASSLFNEQFF. The CDR3 region has the DNA TGTGCCAGCAGTCTCTTCAATGAGCAGTTCTTC.

V usage is TRBV11-3 and J usage is TRBJ2-1; 11 nucleotides match TRBD2. CDR1 SGHNT and CDR2 YENEEA come from the germline V gene. V was pared by 5 bases and J by 12 bases, with 12 bases of the junction left unmatched. The CDR3 loop spans 15 amino acids. CDR3 coding DNA: TGTGCCAGCAGCCATAGCGGGAGGGATACAATGAGGCAGTTCTTC. It yields the protein CASSHSGRDTMRQFF.

The rearrangement links TRBV3-1 (or the pseudogene TRBV3-2) to TRBJ1-2, with D possibly TRBD1 on 6 matching bases. This CDR3 has 15 amino acids. Germline V gene lookup returns CDR1 LGHDT and CDR2 YNNKEL (reference sequence). The ends were cut back, 6 bases at V and 5 bases at J, with 19 bases in the middle. The CDR3 DNA reads TGTGCCAGCAGATACCACAGGGCCGATGGGTATGGCTACACCTTC. Its protein product is CASRYHRADGYGYTF.